This T cell receptor beta chain was captured in a study of blood T cell repertoires in COVID-19 (dated by TCRdb to between 2020 and 2021). Context from the whole study: Samples covering the acute and convalescent phases of COVID-19 were provided by collaborators in the United States, Italy and Spain. The samples were drawn from the first 160 participants of the ongoing ImmuneRACE study and from over a thousand subjects provided by 6 global collaborators. The repertoires were released in a freely available public database meant as a resource for research on the immune response to SARS-CoV-2. Where available, HLA class I and class II types were obtained from metadata supplied by the sample provider rather than from assay-based typing. Sample metadata almost always included a de-identified subject ID, COVID-19 status, age in years and sex. The prospective study material was composed of cDNA or gDNA derived from T cells, B-cell-depleted T cells, or PBMCs. The dataset comprised deeply sampled blood TCRbeta repertoires from subjects exposed to, actively infected with, or recovered from COVID-19. What the authors observed across the whole study: The quantity of clinical and demographic metadata differed by source and by participant and was supplied without curation.

The CDR3 goes from the cysteine to the phenylalanine over 17 residues. Just the 51-base CDR3 DNA is kept, in frame starting at base 1. Clipping removes 8 bases from V and 3 bases from J, with 15 as the unmatched junction base count. Sequences SGHNT (CDR1) and YENEEA (CDR2) are obtained from the germline V gene. The immunoSEQ Assay, a bias-controlled multiplex PCR, was used to amplify TCRbeta CDR3 regions from genomic DNA. In the paper's pipeline: Nucleated cell counts per sample were estimated from amplification of reference gene primers within the assay. Sequence reads were collapsed and filtered to measure the absolute abundance of every unique TCRbeta CDR3 rearrangement. For each sample, productive Simpson clonality was calculated as the square root of Simpson's diversity index across productive rearrangements. TCRdb limited this immuneACCESS table to in-frame rearrangements with V and J called. A share of clones is missing; checked studies link under half to unresolved V genes, and the rest is unexplained. From that table come the V and J calls and clone size; the DNA was used to work out D and trimming. This sample gives about 270,000 clones in total; roughly 84% of them show up just once. The ten largest make up about 3% of the sample.

Each collaborating institution followed its own protocols to collect whole blood in K2EDTA tubes. For TCRbeta analysis, collaborators shipped samples in one of three forms: frozen whole blood, isolated PBMCs, or DNA extracted from either of those sample types. Note on this clone: Its antigen is still unknown. Qualities for individual bases were not recorded, and no much larger clone is one base off.

The chain employs TRBV11-3 and TRBJ2-4, and 8 junctional nucleotides match TRBD1. The sequencing input was peripheral blood. This receptor was identified in a woman under 30 with acute or convalescent COVID-19. The CDR3 reads as follows: CASRHRTGNRGKNIQYF. The DNA sequence is TGTGCCAGCCGGCATCGGACAGGGAATAGGGGCAAAAACATTCAGTACTTC.